The next 27 T cell receptor beta chains were all read from a single sample in a study of cytomegalovirus exposure and HLA in healthy donors. The PCR ran on 60 Vbeta and 13 Jbeta primers. Repertoires were generated with immunoSEQ multiplex PCR, while TCRdb's copy carries only in-frame clones and drops some. Here the sample spans about 69,000 clones, roughly 70% being singletons. Sequencing was carried out using PBMCs. Receptor source: a woman between 25 and 40 years old in good health and CMV-seronegative.

CDR3 bases: TGTGCCAGCAGTGAGTGGGGCCGGGGGTCTAACACTGAAGCTTTCTTT. It translates to CASSEWGRGSNTEAFF. V and J are TRBV6-1 and TRBJ1-1, with a tentative D call TRBD1 (5 bases). The V gene's germline CDR1 is MNHNS and CDR2 SASEGT. CDR3 length equals 16 residues. The germline V and J ends were trimmed by 3 bases and 2 bases, with 16 bases remaining between them.

This chain connects TRBV7-7 to TRBJ2-6; maybe TRBD1 (5 bases). The CDR3 has 17 residues. The ends were cut back, 5 bases at V and 2 bases at J, with 16 bases in the middle. Germline assignment: CDR1 SSHAT and CDR2 FNYEAQ (reference sequence). The CDR3 DNA is TGTGCCAGCAGCCCAGGGTGGCAGAGTCCTGGGGCCAACGTCCTGACTTTC. This codes for CASSPGWQSPGANVLTF.

The rearrangement uses TRBV19 and TRBJ1-6; D unclear. The CDR3 totals 13 residues. Germline V gives CDR1 LNHDA, CDR2 SQIVND (reference sequence). Deletions cut 6 bases from V and 3 bases from J, with 6 bases between. This CDR3 is CASRLNYNSPLHF. The DNA of the CDR3 is TGTGCCAGTAGACTCAACTATAATTCACCCCTCCACTTT.

V usage is TRBV7-3 and J usage is TRBJ2-3, with 14 bases lining up with TRBD2. The trim removed 4 bases at V and 4 bases at J, leaving 13 bases unmatched. Germline loops: CDR1 SGHTA, CDR2 FQGTGA. The CDR3 consists of 19 residues. DNA for the CDR3: TGTGCCAGCAGCTCCTACCGAGACAGACTAGCGGGGGGGCCAGATACGCAGTATTTT. Translated: CASSSYRDRLAGGPDTQYF. The full variable domain, with the rest looked up from reference TRBV7-3 and TRBJ2-3, is GAGVSQTPSNKVTEKGKYVELRCDPISGHTALYWYRQSLGQGPEFLIYFQGTGAADDSGLPNDRFFAVRPEGSVSTLKIQRTERGDSAVYLCASSSYRDRLAGGPDTQYFGPGTRLTVL.

This clone was seen more than once but under ten times. The chain is built from TRBV30 and TRBJ1-6; no clear D. CDR3 length: 14 amino acids. Germline values: CDR1 GTSNPN, CDR2 SVGIG (reference sequence). Trimming left V 1 base short and J 1 base short, with 5 bases between. The CDR3 bases are TGTGCCTGGAGTGGGGAGTCCTATAATTCACCCCTCCACTTT. Protein sequence: CAWSGESYNSPLHF.

The chain combines TRBV29-1 with TRBJ2-7; 11 nucleotides match TRBD2. This CDR3 comprises 13 residues. Germline V gene data show CDR1 as SQVTM and CDR2 as ANQGSEA. V was pared by 6 bases and J by 6 bases, with 7 bases of the junction left unmatched. The CDR3: CSVCLAGGPEQYF. The CDR3 nucleotides are TGCAGCGTCTGCTTAGCGGGAGGGCCCGAGCAGTACTTC.

The chain carries TRBV7-3 and TRBJ2-3, with D perhaps matching TRBD1 (5 bases). CDR1 and CDR2 (germline): SGHTA, FQGTGA. V was trimmed by 5 bases and J by 4 bases, leaving 19 bases between them. The CDR3 is 16 residues long. CDR3 in DNA: TGTGCCAGCAGCCCATGGGCGCAGGGTAGTTCAGATACGCAGTATTTT. It is translated as CASSPWAQGSSDTQYF.

V and J are TRBV14 and TRBJ1-1; D gene uncertain. Trimming stripped 2 bases from V and 6 bases from J, with 10 bases between. The CDR3 totals 13 residues. Germline values: CDR1 SGHDN, CDR2 FVKESK. For the CDR3, the DNA is TGTGCCAGCAGCCAACTTAGAGGGTCTGAAGCTTTCTTT. Residues: CASSQLRGSEAFF.

V gene TRBV6-5 combines with J gene TRBJ1-1; perhaps TRBD1 as D (5 bases). This CDR3 is 11 amino acids long. Germline assignment: CDR1 MNHEY and CDR2 SVGAGI. The V gene lost 7 bases and the J gene lost 5 bases, with 8 bases spanning the gap. CDR3 in DNA: TGTGCCAGCACCCGGGGGACTGAAGCTTTCTTT. Amino acid sequence: CASTRGTEAFF.

J is TRBJ2-5 and V is TRBV11-3; a weak D match, TRBD1 (5 bases). The germline CDR1 and CDR2 sequences are SGHNT and YENEEA. Deletions cut 1 base from V and 5 bases from J, with 14 bases between. This CDR3 is 15 amino acids long. This CDR3 is CASSLGPSRAETQYF. The CDR3 DNA sequence: TGTGCCAGCAGCTTAGGGCCCAGCAGGGCGGAGACCCAGTACTTC.

The rearrangement links TRBV29-1 to TRBJ2-1; 10 bases map to TRBD2. CDR3 length equals 17 residues. Germline V CDR1 and CDR2: SQVTM, ANQGSEA. Trimming cost V 3 bases and J 0 bases; bases outside gene matches: 8. The CDR3 DNA is TGCAGCGTTGACCCGGCTAGCGGGGGAAGCTCCTACAATGAGCAGTTCTTC. Translating it yields CSVDPASGGSSYNEQFF.

The V gene is TRBV29-1, the J gene TRBJ2-5, with TRBD1 matching over 8 bases. V was clipped by 6 bases and J by 2 bases; unmatched bases: 11. Germline CDR1 and CDR2: SQVTM and ANQGSEA. The CDR3 is made up of 15 amino acids. This CDR3 reads CSVDPRTGTQETQYF. The CDR3, as DNA: TGCAGCGTCGACCCCCGGACAGGGACGCAAGAGACCCAGTACTTC.

The chain employs TRBV27 and TRBJ2-2; D is perhaps TRBD2 (5 bases). The CDR3 sequence is 16 residues long. Germline V gene lookup returns CDR1 MNHEY and CDR2 SMNVEV (reference sequence). The ends were cut back, 7 bases at V and 1 base at J, with 16 bases in the middle. DNA for the CDR3: TGTGCCAGCACCCCTTGGACTGAACAGAACACCGGGGAGCTGTTTTTT. This gives the protein CASTPWTEQNTGELFF.

CDR3 sequence reads: CAWSASRDRGSYEQYF. The CDR3 coding sequence is TGTGCCTGGAGTGCATCCCGGGACAGGGGTTCCTACGAGCAGTACTTC. The genes are TRBV30 and TRBJ2-7; TRBD1 aligns across 10 bases. This CDR3 region has 16 residues. V shed 1 base, J shed 1 base, and the junction held 7 bases outside the gene matches. The V gene's germline CDR1 is GTSNPN and CDR2 SVGIG (reference sequence).

The rearrangement links TRBV9 to TRBJ2-3; the match to TRBD1 covers 9 bases. J gave up 2 bases and V 1 base, and 5 bases lay outside the gene matches. The CDR3 has 16 residues. CDR1 is SGDLS and CDR2 is YYNGEE in the germline V gene. The CDR3 spells CASSVRTGAPTDTQYF. CDR3 DNA sequence: TGTGCCAGCAGCGTAAGGACAGGGGCCCCCACAGATACGCAGTATTTT.

The rearrangement links TRBV5-1 to TRBJ1-1; possibly TRBD1 for D (6 bases). V was clipped by 0 bases and J by 4 bases, with 10 bases between them. Germline V lookup: CDR1 SGHRS, CDR2 YFSETQ. CDR3 length: 14 amino acids. The CDR3 region is CASSLEGGGTEAFF. The DNA for the CDR3 is TGCGCCAGCAGCTTGGAAGGGGGGGGCACTGAAGCTTTCTTT.

Only a few counts were recorded for this clone. The V call is TRBV5-1, the J call TRBJ1-5; D call uncertain. The germline gives CDR1 SGHRS, CDR2 YFSETQ. V was shortened by 0 bases and J by 4 bases, with 8 bases between the two germline ends. The length of the CDR3 is 14 residues. The CDR3 coding sequence is TGCGCCAGCAGCTTGGGGCAGCGGAATCAGCCCCAGCATTTT. It specifies CASSLGQRNQPQHF.

The genes are TRBV19 and TRBJ1-1; 7 positions match TRBD1. With 5 bases clipped from V and 8 bases from J, the junction kept 5 bases outside the gene matches. The CDR3 is 12 residues long. Germline V gene lookup returns CDR1 LNHDA and CDR2 SQIVND (reference sequence). The CDR3, as DNA: TGTGCCAGTAGTGATAGGGGGCGGGAAGCTTTCTTT. Amino acid sequence: CASSDRGREAFF.

The chain has TRBV18 and TRBJ2-3, with a possible D match to TRBD1 (5 bases). V lost 0 bases to trimming and J lost 0 bases, with 10 bases between them. The CDR3 contains 16 residues. Germline loops: CDR1 KGHSH, CDR2 LQKENI. The CDR3 nucleotides read TGTGCCAGCTCACCACCGGGGCTGCCTAGCACAGATACGCAGTATTTT. It codes for CASSPPGLPSTDTQYF.

In DNA form, the CDR3 reads TGTGCCAGCACCTCAGGGGAGGGAGGAATCGAGACCCAGTACTTC. Its protein is CASTSGEGGIETQYF. The chain has TRBV28 and TRBJ2-5; D is possibly TRBD2 (7 bases). Germline CDR1 and CDR2: MDHEN and SYDVKM. V lost 7 bases and J 5 bases, leaving 20 bases between the germline ends. The CDR3 has 15 amino acids.

The chain is built from TRBV12-5 and TRBJ2-1; 12 positions match TRBD1. CDR3 length: 15 amino acids. V dropped 6 bases and J dropped 12; count of bases not matched to a gene: 12. Per germline, CDR1 LGHNT and CDR2 FRNRAP. The CDR3 region has the DNA TGTGCTAGTGGCCATTCCGGGACAGGGGGCGAGCGGCAGTTCTTC. It is translated as CASGHSGTGGERQFF.

The rearrangement joins TRBV10-1 to TRBJ2-3, with TRBD1 matching over 7 bases. Trimming took 5 bases from V and 0 from J; bases not matched to a gene: 8. The CDR3 sequence is 16 residues long. Germline CDR1 is WNHNN and CDR2 is SYGVQD (reference sequence). The CDR3: CASSPGQSPSTDTQYF. CDR3 DNA: TGCGCCAGCAGTCCGGGACAGTCTCCTAGCACAGATACGCAGTATTTT.

This rearrangement joins TRBV30 to TRBJ1-5; 10 bases line up with TRBD1. From germline, CDR1 is GTSNPN and CDR2 SVGIG (reference sequence). The J segment lost 6 bases and the V segment lost 3 bases, leaving 5 bases of the junction unmatched. The length of the CDR3 is 14 residues. The CDR3 bases are TGTGCCTGGAGCTACGGGACAGGGGCTCAGCCCCAGCATTTT. Protein product: CAWSYGTGAQPQHF.

The chain recombines TRBV2 with TRBJ2-7; 10 bases align to TRBD2. Trimming at V came to 3 bases and at J to 2 bases, leaving 4 bases not matched to a gene. The V gene's germline CDR1 is SNHLY and CDR2 FYNNEI. The CDR3 runs to 15 residues. The CDR3 loop reads CASSEALAGTYEQYF. The DNA of the CDR3 is TGTGCCAGCAGTGAGGCACTAGCGGGAACCTACGAGCAGTACTTC.

A remark on this clone: No conserved phenylalanine or tryptophan is present at the end of the CDR3, so a read error is the likely explanation. This sequence joins TRBV5-6 and TRBJ1-1; D uncertain. The CDR3 sequence is 12 residues long. V lost 4 bases and J 6 bases, leaving 10 bases between the germline ends. CDR1 and CDR2 (germline): SGHDT, YYEEEE. The CDR3 region has the DNA TGTGCCAGCAGCCCCCGGTGGGCTGAAGCTTTCGTT. As protein: CASSPRWAEAFV.

The chain uses TRBV2 and TRBJ2-5; 8 bases are a match to TRBD1. The V and J ends lost 10 bases and 2 bases, in that order; junction bases with no gene match: 9. This CDR3 has 14 residues. Per germline, CDR1 SNHLY and CDR2 FYNNEI. CDR3 sequence: CATTTGVSQETQYF. Here the CDR3 DNA reads TGTGCCACCACGACAGGGGTTTCACAAGAGACCCAGTACTTC.

There are a few counts of this clone. The V gene is TRBV7-3, the J gene TRBJ2-3, with D possibly TRBD2 on 6 matching bases. Germline assignment: CDR1 SGHTA and CDR2 FQGTGA. The CDR3 consists of 13 residues. V lost 1 base and J 4 bases, leaving 6 bases between the germline ends. The DNA for the CDR3 is TGTGCCAGCAGCTTAAGGGAGGCAGATACGCAGTATTTT. Translating it yields CASSLREADTQYF. The full variable domain, completed using reference TRBV7-3 and TRBJ2-3, is GAGVSQTPSNKVTEKGKYVELRCDPISGHTALYWYRQSLGQGPEFLIYFQGTGAADDSGLPNDRFFAVRPEGSVSTLKIQRTERGDSAVYLCASSLREADTQYFGPGTRLTVL.